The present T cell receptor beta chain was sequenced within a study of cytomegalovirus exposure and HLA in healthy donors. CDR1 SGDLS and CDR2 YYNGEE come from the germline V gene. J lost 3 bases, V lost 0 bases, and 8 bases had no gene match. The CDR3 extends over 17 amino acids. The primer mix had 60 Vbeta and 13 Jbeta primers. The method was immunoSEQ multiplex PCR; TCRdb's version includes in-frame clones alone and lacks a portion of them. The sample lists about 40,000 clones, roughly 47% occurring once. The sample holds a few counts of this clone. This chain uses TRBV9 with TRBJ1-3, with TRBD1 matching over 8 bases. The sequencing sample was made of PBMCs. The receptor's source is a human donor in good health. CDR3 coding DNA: TGTGCCAGCAGCGTAGATCCCACAGGGGGGAGTGGAAACACCATATATTTT. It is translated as CASSVDPTGGSGNTIYF.